This passage covers 2 T cell receptor beta chains from one sample sequenced in a study of shared clonotypes between healthy human individuals. Assay used: immunoSEQ multiplex PCR; TCRdb lists only in-frame clones, some missing. This sample yields under 1,100,000 clones, of which more than 65% are seen a single time; roughly 1.5% belongs to the top ten. The sample comprised memory CD4+ T cells sorted from blood. Subset given: CD45RA-negative fraction. The receptors stem from a man younger than 35 in good health.

About this clone itself: With a far larger clone one base away, a read error is the likely cause. The same CDR3 arises from other DNA sequences in this sample as well. The chain uses TRBV28 and TRBJ2-7; D perhaps matches TRBD1 (5 bases). Trimming took off 6 bases at V and 0 bases at J, with 18 bases between the two ends. CDR3 length: 16 residues. In germline, CDR1 is MDHEN, CDR2 SYDVKM. The DNA of the CDR3 is TGTGCCAGCAGGGGTAAGGGCAGGGTCTTCTCCTACGAGCAGTACTTC. Translating gives CASRGKGRVFSYEQYF.

The V gene is TRBV6-5, the J gene TRBJ2-3; D not resolved. Germline V gene data show CDR1 as MNHEY and CDR2 as SVGAGI. The length of the CDR3 is 15 residues. V lost 4 bases and J lost 6, with 17 bases in between. The CDR3 protein is CASSSYSPRVDTQYF. In DNA, the CDR3 is TGTGCCAGCAGTTCGTACTCACCACGGGTGGATACGCAGTATTTT.